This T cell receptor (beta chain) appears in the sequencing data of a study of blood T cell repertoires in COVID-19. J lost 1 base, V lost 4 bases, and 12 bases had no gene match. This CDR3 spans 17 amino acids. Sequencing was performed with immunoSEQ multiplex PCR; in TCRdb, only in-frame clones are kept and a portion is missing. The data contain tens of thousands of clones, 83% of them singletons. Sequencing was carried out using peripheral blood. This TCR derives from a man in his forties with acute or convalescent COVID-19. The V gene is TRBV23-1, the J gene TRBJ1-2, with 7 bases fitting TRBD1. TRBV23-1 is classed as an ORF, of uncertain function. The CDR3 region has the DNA TGCGCCAGCAGTCTGTTAATTGGGACAGTAGTTAACTATGGCTACACCTTC. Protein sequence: CASSLLIGTVVNYGYTF.